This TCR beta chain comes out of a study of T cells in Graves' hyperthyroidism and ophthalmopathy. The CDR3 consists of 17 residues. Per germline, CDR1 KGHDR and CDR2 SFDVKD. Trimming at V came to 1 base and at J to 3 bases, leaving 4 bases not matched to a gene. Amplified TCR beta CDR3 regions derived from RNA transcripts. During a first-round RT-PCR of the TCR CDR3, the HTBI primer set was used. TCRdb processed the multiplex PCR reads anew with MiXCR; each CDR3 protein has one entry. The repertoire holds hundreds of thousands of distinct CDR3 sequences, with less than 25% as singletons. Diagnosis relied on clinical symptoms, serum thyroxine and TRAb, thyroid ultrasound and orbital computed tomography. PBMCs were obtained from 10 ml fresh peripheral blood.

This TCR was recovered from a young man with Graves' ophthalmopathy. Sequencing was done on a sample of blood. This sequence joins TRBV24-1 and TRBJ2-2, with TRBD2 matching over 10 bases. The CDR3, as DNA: TGTGCCACCAGTGATTTTCGGCTAGCGGGAGACACCGGGGAGCTGTTTTTT. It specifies CATSDFRLAGDTGELFF.